This passage covers 18 T cell receptor beta chains from one sample sequenced in a study of early T cells in non-severe SARS-CoV-2 infection. TCRdb called the 5' RACE reads again in MiXCR, with one record for every CDR3 protein. The sample comprises roughly 72,000 distinct CDR3 sequences, 9.5% to 15% of which are singletons, and less than 3.5% rests with the top ten. The specimen was whole blood, collected at baseline. These receptors were obtained from an adult who was a healthcare worker with PCR-confirmed SARS-CoV-2 infection or an uninfected control (not recorded which).

The chain carries TRBV28 and TRBJ2-2; D may be TRBD2 (5 bases). The CDR3 is 15 residues long. The V gene lost 2 bases and the J gene lost 0 bases, with 7 bases spanning the gap. Germline-derived CDR1 and CDR2 are MDHEN and SYDVKM. The CDR3 region is CASSLPGTNTGELFF. CDR3 in DNA: TGTGCCAGCAGTTTACCGGGGACGAACACCGGGGAGCTGTTTTTT.

The V and J genes are TRBV6-6 and TRBJ2-5, with D perhaps assigned TRBD1 or TRBD2 (5 bases each). CDR1 and CDR2 (germline): MNHNY, SVGAGI (reference sequence). V was shortened by 0 bases and J by 5 bases, with 13 bases between the two germline ends. This CDR3 comprises 15 residues. The CDR3 loop reads CASSYSGPTGETQYF. The CDR3 nucleotides are TGTGCCAGCAGTTACTCGGGGCCTACGGGGGAGACCCAGTACTTC.

This clonotype is classed as medium-sized (0.01 to 0.1%). The chain joins TRBV6-2 or TRBV6-3 to TRBJ2-1, with D possibly called TRBD1 or TRBD2 (5 bases each). V was clipped by 8 bases and J by 2 bases, with 16 bases between them. CDR1 is MNHEY, CDR2 SVGEGT, per germline. The CDR3 has 15 residues. The DNA for the CDR3 is TGTGCCAGCTCGCTGGGGCTAGCAGCCTACAATGAGCAGTTCTTC. As protein: CASSLGLAAYNEQFF.

V and J are TRBV28 and TRBJ2-7; D is perhaps TRBD1 or TRBD2 (5 bases each). Between the trimmed V and J ends, which lost 8 bases and 0 bases, there was a span of 8 bases. The CDR3 is 12 amino acids. Germline values: CDR1 MDHEN, CDR2 SYDVKM. This chain's CDR3 is CASRDHSYEQYF. In DNA form, the CDR3 reads TGTGCCAGCCGGGACCACTCCTACGAGCAGTACTTC.

The chain recombines TRBV21-1 with TRBJ2-7; TRBD2, the table's D call, was not compared with the DNA. TRBV21-1 is a listed pseudogene. The CDR3 loop spans 15 amino acids. The CDR3 reads CASSPTTSGNYEQYF. The CDR3 DNA reads TGTGCCAGCAGCCCTACGACTAGCGGGAACTACGAGCAGTACTTC.

The chain joins TRBV2 to TRBJ2-5; the D gene is possibly TRBD2 (7 bases). The CDR3 is made up of 15 amino acids. Looked up from germline, CDR1 is SNHLY and CDR2 is FYNNEI. V shed 7 bases and J shed 5 bases, with 20 bases lying between them. The CDR3 region is CASTRNGGAVETQYF. Here the CDR3 DNA reads TGTGCCAGCACCAGAAATGGGGGGGCCGTGGAGACCCAGTACTTC.

This clonotype was recorded many times. The rearrangement joins TRBV10-3 to TRBJ2-2; D not resolved. The CDR3 sequence is 16 residues long. CDR1 is ENHRY, CDR2 SYGVKD, per germline. Trimming stripped 2 bases from V and 6 bases from J, with 16 bases between. For the CDR3, the DNA is TGTGCCATCAGTGAGGGAGACACTCCGAAGGCCGGGGAGCTGTTTTTT. Residues: CAISEGDTPKAGELFF.

The chain uses TRBV24-1 and TRBJ1-5; 11 bases agree with TRBD1. The CDR3 contains 18 residues. Germline V gene sequence: CDR1 KGHDR, CDR2 SFDVKD. V was pared by 1 base and J by 6 bases, with 10 bases of the junction left unmatched. The CDR3 nucleotides are TGTGCCACCAGTGATTTCACTAGGGACAGGGGGTGTGGTCAGCCCCAGCATTTT. Encoded protein: CATSDFTRDRGCGQPQHF.

The rearrangement joins TRBV6-2 or TRBV6-3 to TRBJ2-7; D possibly matches TRBD1 or TRBD2 (5 bases each). The CDR3 spans 19 residues. Germline V CDR1 and CDR2: MNHEY, SVGEGT. V was trimmed by 2 bases and J by 1 base, leaving 24 bases between them. CDR3 nucleotides: TGTGCCAGCAGTTACCCCCTCGGGACCCAGCTCCATTTGTCCTACGAGCAGTACTTC. This codes for CASSYPLGTQLHLSYEQYF.

This clonotype was seen more than once but under ten times. The V and J genes are TRBV3-1 and TRBJ2-1, with D tentatively TRBD1 (6 bases). V was pared by 4 bases and J by 12 bases, with 19 bases between. The CDR3 runs 14 residues. Germline assignment: CDR1 LGHDT and CDR2 YNNKEL (reference sequence). The CDR3 loop is CASSPLARTQGQFF. DNA of the CDR3: TGTGCCAGCAGCCCCCTCGCACGCACACAGGGGCAGTTCTTC.

Ten or more counts support this clonotype. V is TRBV12-3 or TRBV12-4 and J is TRBJ2-7; perhaps TRBD1 as D (6 bases). This CDR3 has 17 residues. Trimming took off 3 bases at V and 3 bases at J, with 21 bases between the two ends. The CDR3 DNA sequence: TGTGCCAGCAGTTTTGTCCCCCGGGACACTTCCTACTACGAGCAGTACTTC. As protein: CASSFVPRDTSYYEQYF.

The sample holds a few counts of this clonotype. V usage is TRBV28 and J usage is TRBJ2-3; D call uncertain. The CDR3 runs to 13 residues. Trimming removed 2 bases at V and 0 bases at J, with 3 bases between. Germline assignment: CDR1 MDHEN and CDR2 SYDVKM. The chain's CDR3 is CASSLTSTDTQYF. DNA for the CDR3: TGTGCCAGCAGTTTAACTAGCACAGATACGCAGTATTTT.

This clonotype showed up just once. The chain has TRBV25-1 and TRBJ1-1; D not resolved. Germline-derived CDR1 and CDR2 are MGHDK and SYGVNS. The ends were cut back, 2 bases at V and 7 bases at J, with 8 bases in the middle. The CDR3 contains 12 residues. The chain's CDR3 is CASSEDPSEAFF. The CDR3 DNA follows: TGTGCCAGCAGTGAAGACCCGAGTGAAGCTTTCTTT.

The chain has TRBV11-2 and TRBJ2-1, with D hard to call. The CDR3 covers 15 residues. Germline V gene data show CDR1 as SGHAT and CDR2 as FQNNGV. The ends were cut back, 5 bases at V and 4 bases at J, with 15 bases in the middle. This CDR3 is CASSPDGRFYNEQFF. Written as DNA, the CDR3 is TGTGCCAGCAGCCCCGACGGCCGATTTTACAATGAGCAGTTCTTC.

This clonotype was counted at least ten times. The chain joins TRBV6-1 to TRBJ1-1; D ambiguous. Germline V gene sequence: CDR1 MNHNS, CDR2 SASEGT. Trimming took 5 bases from V and 0 from J, leaving 7 bases between them. The CDR3 is 13 amino acids. The CDR3 spells CASSLNLNTEAFF. The CDR3 DNA reads TGTGCCAGCAGTCTAAATCTGAACACTGAAGCTTTCTTT.

This clonotype occurred many times. V usage is TRBV18 and J usage is TRBJ2-5; no reliable D call. Germline V gene data show CDR1 as KGHSH and CDR2 as LQKENI. This CDR3 is 13 amino acids long. Trimming took off 1 base at V and 2 bases at J, with 5 bases between the two ends. CDR3 amino acids: CASSPRKQETQYF. CDR3 nucleotides: TGTGCCAGCTCACCACGAAAACAAGAGACCCAGTACTTC.

In this sample, this clonotype turned up a few times. The V and J genes are TRBV18 and TRBJ2-5; the D gene is possibly TRBD1 (6 bases). Trimming removed 2 bases at V and 2 bases at J, with 9 bases between. Germline CDR1 and CDR2: KGHSH and LQKENI. The CDR3 covers 14 residues. The CDR3 sequence is CASSPGTTQETQYF. As DNA, the CDR3 is TGTGCCAGCTCACCAGGGACAACACAAGAGACCCAGTACTTC.

This clonotype has only a few counts. CDR3 residues: CASRVVYEQYF. CDR3 bases: TGTGCCAGCAGAGTGGTCTACGAGCAGTACTTC. The V gene is TRBV2, the J gene TRBJ2-7; no reliable D call. The CDR3 loop spans 11 amino acids. Germline V gene lookup returns CDR1 SNHLY and CDR2 FYNNEI. The V end was cut by 6 bases, the J end by 3 bases, with 6 bases between.